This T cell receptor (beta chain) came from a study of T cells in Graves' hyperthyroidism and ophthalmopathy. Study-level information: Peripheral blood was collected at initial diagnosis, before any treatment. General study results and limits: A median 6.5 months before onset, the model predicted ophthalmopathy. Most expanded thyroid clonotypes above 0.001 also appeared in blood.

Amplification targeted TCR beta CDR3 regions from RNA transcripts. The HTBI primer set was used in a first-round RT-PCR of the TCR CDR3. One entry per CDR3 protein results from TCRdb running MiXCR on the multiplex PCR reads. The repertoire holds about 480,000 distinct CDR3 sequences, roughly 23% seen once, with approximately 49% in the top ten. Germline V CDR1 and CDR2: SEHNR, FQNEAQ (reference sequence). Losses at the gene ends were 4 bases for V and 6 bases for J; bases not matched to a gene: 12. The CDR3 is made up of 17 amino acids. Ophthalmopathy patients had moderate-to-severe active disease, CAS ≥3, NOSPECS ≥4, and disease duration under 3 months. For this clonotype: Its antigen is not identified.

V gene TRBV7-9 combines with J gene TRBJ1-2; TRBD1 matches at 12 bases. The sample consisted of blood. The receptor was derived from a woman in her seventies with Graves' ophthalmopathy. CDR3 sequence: CASSSLVGTGGENGYTF. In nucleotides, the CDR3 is TGTGCCAGCAGCTCCCTTGTCGGGACAGGGGGCGAAAATGGCTACACCTTC.